This entry lists 14 T cell receptor beta chains sequenced from one sample in a study of shared clonotypes between healthy human individuals. TCRdb keeps only in-frame clones here, not all; method: immunoSEQ multiplex PCR. The sample records around 600,000 clones, about 95% being singletons. Naive CD8 cells lacked CD45RO, underwent positive selection for CCR7 and left out terminally differentiated effector memory CD45RA+ cells. Sample: naive CD8+ T cells sorted from blood. These receptors were obtained from a young woman in good health.

This clone was seen a single time. The CDR3 loop reads CASRTGNSYEQYF. The CDR3 DNA sequence: TGTGCCAGCAGGACAGGGAACTCCTACGAGCAGTACTTC. V and J are TRBV27 and TRBJ2-7; 7 bases are shared with TRBD1. The length of the CDR3 is 13 residues. The ends lost 6 bases at V and 0 bases at J; junction bases unmatched: 2. The V gene's germline CDR1 is MNHEY and CDR2 SMNVEV (reference sequence).

The chain is built from TRBV9 and TRBJ1-1, with D unclear. The CDR3 is 16 amino acids. With 0 bases removed from V and 5 bases from J, the gap between germline ends came to 17 bases. CDR1 SGDLS and CDR2 YYNGEE come from the germline V gene. In DNA, the CDR3 is TGTGCCAGCAGCGTAGGACCCTGGGCAGGCGATACTGAAGCTTTCTTT. Translating it yields CASSVGPWAGDTEAFF.

The chain uses TRBV5-6 and TRBJ2-3, with TRBD2 matching 11 bases. The CDR3 has 15 amino acids. With 5 bases clipped from V and 3 bases from J, the junction kept 5 bases outside the gene matches. Germline-derived CDR1 and CDR2 are SGHDT and YYEEEE. The CDR3 loop reads CASSLAGGLTDTQYF. CDR3 DNA sequence: TGTGCCAGCAGTCTAGCGGGAGGTCTTACAGATACGCAGTATTTT.

A note on this clone: Other DNA sequences in the same sample also yield this CDR3. The chain links TRBV11-2 to TRBJ2-7; 7 positions agree with TRBD1. Trimming took 2 bases from V and 3 from J; bases not matched to a gene: 1. The CDR3 consists of 13 residues. Germline loops: CDR1 SGHAT, CDR2 FQNNGV. CDR3 residues: CASSLTGDYEQYF. Here the CDR3 DNA reads TGTGCCAGCAGCTTAACAGGGGACTACGAGCAGTACTTC. Using reference TRBV11-2 and TRBJ2-7 for the parts outside the CDR3, the full variable domain is EAGVAQSPRYKIIEKRQSVAFWCNPISGHATLYWYQQILGQGPKLLIQFQNNGVVDDSQLPKDRFSAERLKGVDSTLKIQPAKLEDSAVYLCASSLTGDYEQYFGPGTRLTVT.

On this clone: Other nucleotide sequences from this sample produce the same CDR3. The rearrangement uses TRBV27 and TRBJ2-7; no clear D gene. The germline CDR1 and CDR2 sequences are MNHEY and SMNVEV (reference sequence). The CDR3 spans 13 residues. The V end was cut by 3 bases, the J end by 0 bases, with 6 bases between. The CDR3 region has the DNA TGTGCCAGCAGTTTTAGTGTCTCCTACGAGCAGTACTTC. It yields the protein CASSFSVSYEQYF.

The chain uses TRBV6-9 and TRBJ2-7, with 7 positions matching TRBD1. Unmatched junction bases numbered 6, after V lost 7 bases and J lost 0 bases. The CDR3 runs to 14 residues. The germline gives CDR1 MNHGY, CDR2 SVAAGI. CDR3 DNA: TGTGCCAGCATCCCACAGGGGAGCTCCTACGAGCAGTACTTC. Translation gives CASIPQGSSYEQYF.

J is TRBJ1-1 and V is TRBV15; D call uncertain. Germline-derived CDR1 and CDR2 are LNHNV and YYDKDF (reference sequence). This CDR3 is built from 13 residues. V shed 1 base and J shed 2 bases, with 5 bases lying between them. This chain's CDR3 is CATSRGGNTEAFF. CDR3 DNA sequence: TGTGCCACCAGCAGAGGAGGCAACACTGAAGCTTTCTTT.

This clone was picked up one time. The genes are TRBV29-1 and TRBJ1-3, with a tentative D call TRBD1 (5 bases). This CDR3 has 14 amino acids. CDR1 is SQVTM, CDR2 ANQGSEA, per germline. Trimming took 7 bases from V and 0 from J, leaving 13 bases between them. CDR3 region: CSAMGRSSGNTIYF. In DNA form, the CDR3 reads TGCAGCGCCATGGGACGGAGCTCTGGAAACACCATATATTTT. Looking up the rest from reference TRBV29-1 and TRBJ1-3 gives the full variable domain: SAVISQKPSRDICQRGTSLTIQCQVDSQVTMMFWYRQQPGQSLTLIATANQGSEATYESGFVIDKFPISRPNLTFSTLTVSNMSPEDSSIYLCSAMGRSSGNTIYFGEGSWLTVV.

Comment on this clone: Other nucleotide sequences from this sample produce the same CDR3. V is TRBV11-3 and J is TRBJ2-7; 7 bases are a match to TRBD2. This CDR3 comprises 13 residues. Germline CDR1 and CDR2: SGHNT and YENEEA. The trim removed 5 bases at V and 2 bases at J, leaving 3 bases unmatched. CDR3 sequence: CASSPGTTYEQYF. Here the CDR3 DNA reads TGTGCCAGCAGCCCGGGGACTACCTACGAGCAGTACTTC.

This chain links TRBV5-1 with TRBJ2-5; no definite D call. The CDR3 covers 14 residues. The germline V gene encodes CDR1 SGHRS and CDR2 YFSETQ. V lost 2 bases, J lost 2 bases, and 10 bases lay in between. Here the CDR3 reads CASSLGQLQETQYF. The CDR3 nucleotides are TGCGCCAGCAGCTTAGGGCAGCTACAAGAGACCCAGTACTTC.

The rearrangement joins TRBV7-8 to TRBJ2-2; 7 bases map to TRBD2. Germline CDR1 and CDR2: SGHVS and FQNEAQ. Germline trimming cut 5 bases from V and 1 base from J; bases unmatched to any gene: 7. CDR3 length: 16 amino acids. Written as DNA, the CDR3 is TGTGCCAGCAGCCCGAGCGGGATCATGAACACCGGGGAGCTGTTTTTT. This translates into CASSPSGIMNTGELFF.

The chain is built from TRBV19 and TRBJ2-7; no firm D call. With 3 bases removed from V and 3 bases from J, the gap between germline ends came to 12 bases. Germline V CDR1 and CDR2: LNHDA, SQIVND (reference sequence). CDR3 length: 14 amino acids. CDR3 protein: CASSISDTHYEQYF. CDR3 DNA: TGTGCCAGTAGTATCTCGGATACGCACTACGAGCAGTACTTC.

The chain couples TRBV19 to TRBJ2-1; a weak D match, TRBD1 (6 bases). CDR1 is LNHDA, CDR2 SQIVND, per germline (reference sequence). There are 17 residues in the CDR3. Trimming took off 5 bases at V and 3 bases at J, with 20 bases between the two ends. Here the CDR3 reads CASSSPTTGLIYNEQFF. CDR3 nucleotide sequence: TGTGCCAGTAGTTCCCCGACGACAGGTCTCATCTACAATGAGCAGTTCTTC.

The chain couples TRBV23-1 to TRBJ2-1, with TRBD2 matching over 7 bases. TRBV23-1 is designated an ORF whose function remains uncertain. The CDR3 is made up of 17 amino acids. The J segment lost 4 bases and the V segment lost 5 bases, leaving 14 bases of the junction unmatched. The DNA for the CDR3 is TGCGCCAGCAGTGCAGGGAGGGCCCGATATATTTACAATGAGCAGTTCTTC. Its protein is CASSAGRARYIYNEQFF.